This T cell receptor beta chain originates from a study of cytomegalovirus exposure and HLA in healthy donors. PCR amplification relied on 60 Vbeta primers (plus 13 Jbeta primers). In the original workflow: Among the unique TCR beta chains that a later analysis counted, roughly 80 million in all, about 11 million were shared. Only in-frame clones appear in the TCRdb table, and some are missing; sequencing was by immunoSEQ multiplex PCR. The V and J calls and the clone size are those of that table, but D and trimming were determined from the DNA. Of about 160,000 clones listed, around four fifths are singletons. This CDR3 has 17 residues. As to this clone: The antigen is undetermined.

Study-level results: The authors enumerated roughly 160 TCR beta chains as linked to cytomegalovirus. The presence/absence work took it that sequencing depth was about the same across donors. A later analysis found that most CMV-associated TCR beta chains appeared HLA-restricted.

The chain employs TRBV21-1 and TRBJ2-7; TRBD1, the table's D call, was not compared with the DNA. TRBV21-1 is a known pseudogene. The specimen sequenced was PBMCs. The origin of this receptor is a man younger than 45 in good health and CMV-seronegative. CDR3 sequence: CASPAGDRGGWRYEQYF. CDR3 DNA: TGTGCCAGCCCGGCGGGTGACAGGGGCGGCTGGCGGTACGAGCAGTACTTC.